The clone carrying this T cell receptor (beta chain) was found a few times. The data are from a study of blood T cell repertoires in COVID-19. The wider study: Donors in the United States, Italy and Spain gave samples during acute or convalescent COVID-19. The analysed material was cDNA or gDNA that came from T cells, B-cell-depleted T cells, or PBMCs.

V lost 3 bases to trimming and J lost 1 base, with 9 bases between them. The length of the CDR3 is 14 residues. Looked up from germline, CDR1 is MNHEY and CDR2 is SMNVEV (reference sequence). In the authors' workflow: Reference gene primer amplification yielded estimated nucleated cell counts. Assay used: immunoSEQ multiplex PCR; TCRdb lists only in-frame clones, some missing. Clone size and the V and J calls come from that table; the DNA yielded D and trimming. The sample lists 110,000 or so clones; 85% were seen once. The chain has TRBV27 and TRBJ1-1; no firm D call. The sample taken for sequencing was peripheral blood. The sequence came from a human donor in a cohort sampled during active COVID-19. The DNA for the CDR3 is TGTGCCAGCAGTTTGGTTTGGAGGAACACTGAAGCTTTCTTT. It translates to CASSLVWRNTEAFF.